A single sample gave rise to the 30 T cell receptor beta chains below, sequenced in a study of patients and donors after allogeneic stem cell transplantation. MiXCR, applied by TCRdb to the RT-PCR reads, yields one record per CDR3 protein. The sample carries 90,000 to 130,000 distinct CDR3 sequences, 35% recorded once. The sample consisted of blood, either unsorted or a sorted T cell fraction (not recorded which). Receptors originate from a human donor who was either an allogeneic HSCT recipient or a stem cell or donor lymphocyte infusion donor (not recorded which). It is not recorded whose cells these are; they may come from a transplant donor.

This clonotype appeared a few times. V usage is TRBV28 and J usage is TRBJ1-1; the match to TRBD1 covers 8 bases. The CDR3 is made up of 13 amino acids. Trimming at V came to 7 bases and at J to 9 bases, leaving 10 bases not matched to a gene. The germline CDR1 and CDR2 sequences are MDHEN and SYDVKM. The CDR3 DNA sequence: TGTGCCAGCACCTTTCAGGGGGCACAGAAAGCTTTCTTT. It specifies CASTFQGAQKAFF.

This clonotype was seen a few times. The chain uses TRBV15 and TRBJ1-1; D uncertain. The V gene lost 3 bases and the J gene lost 5 bases, with 10 bases spanning the gap. Per the germline V gene, CDR1 is LNHNV and CDR2 is YYDKDF (reference sequence). The CDR3 is made up of 13 amino acids. This CDR3 is CATSSQPGTEAFF. DNA for the CDR3: TGTGCCACCAGCAGCCAACCCGGTACTGAAGCTTTCTTT.

This clonotype was detected a few times. The chain uses TRBV3-1 and TRBJ2-7, with D tentatively TRBD2 (6 bases). Trimming cost V 6 bases and J 0 bases, with 15 bases left between them. This CDR3 has 15 amino acids. Germline CDR1 and CDR2: LGHDT and YNNKEL (reference sequence). The CDR3 DNA sequence: TGTGCCAGCAGTTACTCCGGGACTCTCTCCTACGAGCAGTACTTC. This translates into CASSYSGTLSYEQYF.

This clonotype was recorded a few times. This chain links TRBV12-3 or TRBV12-4 with TRBJ2-7; a possible D gene is TRBD1 (5 bases). Trimming removed 6 bases from V and 2 bases from J, with 8 bases in between. The CDR3 consists of 12 residues. The CDR3 DNA sequence: TGTGCCAGCAGCGTGACAGCCTACGAGCAGTACTTC. This sequence encodes CASSVTAYEQYF.

This clonotype has only a few counts. The chain employs TRBV7-8 and TRBJ1-5; D gene ambiguous. V was clipped by 3 bases and J by 8 bases, with 11 bases between them. This CDR3 has 13 amino acids. From germline, CDR1 is SGHVS and CDR2 FQNEAQ. The CDR3 DNA follows: TGTGCCAGCAGCTTCGGTGGGTTGGAGCCCCAGCATTTT. It translates to CASSFGGLEPQHF.

This clonotype turned up a few times. The J gene is TRBJ2-1, the V gene TRBV20-1; TRBD2 matches 8 bases. V dropped 3 bases and J dropped 5; count of bases not matched to a gene: 6. The length of the CDR3 is 14 residues. The germline CDR1 and CDR2 sequences are DFQATT and SNEGSKA (reference sequence). The CDR3 reads CSASRTSGNNEQFF. The DNA for the CDR3 is TGCAGTGCTAGCAGAACTAGCGGCAACAATGAGCAGTTCTTC.

A single count supports this clonotype. The CDR3 DNA is TGCGCCAGCAGCCAAGAAGGGACGCGCCGTGGGGGCTACACCTTC. Its translation: CASSQEGTRRGGYTF. V usage is TRBV4-3 and J usage is TRBJ1-2; TRBD1 might be the D (5 bases). CDR1 is LGHNA and CDR2 is YSLEER in the germline V gene. V shed 0 bases and J shed 8 bases, with 16 bases lying between them. This CDR3 has 15 residues.

The chain has TRBV6-5 and TRBJ2-7; TRBD2 is a possible D gene (5 bases). V was trimmed by 5 bases and J by 3 bases, leaving 20 bases between them. Germline CDR1 is MNHEY and CDR2 is SVGAGI. CDR3 length equals 16 residues. CDR3 loop: CASSPPGSAAHYEQYF. CDR3 in DNA: TGTGCCAGCAGTCCCCCGGGGAGCGCTGCACACTACGAGCAGTACTTC.

The chain carries TRBV20-1 and TRBJ1-2; TRBD1 might be the D (5 bases). The ends were cut back, 5 bases at V and 5 bases at J, with 18 bases in the middle. CDR3 length: 14 residues. In germline, CDR1 is DFQATT, CDR2 SNEGSKA (reference sequence). The CDR3 region is CSALHQRGKYGYTF. As DNA, the CDR3 is TGCAGTGCTCTCCACCAACGGGGGAAATATGGCTACACCTTC.

There are a few counts of this clonotype. This chain links TRBV18 with TRBJ1-3; tentative D call: TRBD1 (5 bases). The CDR3 runs to 12 residues. Trimming took off 2 bases at V and 7 bases at J, with 6 bases between the two ends. Germline assignment: CDR1 KGHSH and CDR2 LQKENI. CDR3 in amino acids: CASSPGANTIYF. Written as DNA, the CDR3 is TGTGCCAGCTCACCAGGGGCGAACACCATATATTTT.

V and J are TRBV25-1 and TRBJ1-5; D gene unclear. Germline loops: CDR1 MGHDK, CDR2 SYGVNS. The CDR3 is 13 residues long. Trimming took 8 bases from V and 9 from J, leaving 17 bases between them. CDR3 residues: CASGRDGNSPQHF. The CDR3 DNA is TGTGCCAGCGGACGAGACGGAAATTCGCCCCAGCATTTT.

The rearrangement links TRBV30 to TRBJ1-4; tentative D call: TRBD1 (6 bases). The CDR3 runs 14 residues. CDR1 GTSNPN and CDR2 SVGIG come from the germline V gene (reference sequence). V lost 4 bases, J lost 10 bases, and 19 bases lay in between. In DNA form, the CDR3 reads TGTGCCTGGAAGGGTCGGGACAATAGGGGAAAACTGTTTTTT. This translates into CAWKGRDNRGKLFF.

This clonotype was counted at least ten times. The V gene is TRBV6-5, the J gene TRBJ1-4; the D is unclear. From germline, CDR1 is MNHEY and CDR2 SVGAGI. V was trimmed by 8 bases and J by 7 bases, leaving 8 bases between them. The CDR3 length is 11 residues. The CDR3 here is CASAKGEKLFF. In DNA, the CDR3 is TGTGCCAGCGCCAAGGGTGAAAAACTGTTTTTT.

CDR3 bases: TGCGCCAGCACCCCCCACGGGGGAAGACAGCCCCAGCATTTT. Translating gives CASTPHGGRQPQHF. The chain couples TRBV5-1 to TRBJ1-5, with D possibly TRBD1 on 5 matching bases. V shed 6 bases and J shed 7 bases, with 17 bases lying between them. The CDR3 is 14 residues long. Germline CDR1 SGHRS, CDR2 YFSETQ.

This clonotype was detected a few times. The J gene is TRBJ2-5, the V gene TRBV11-2; tentative D call: TRBD2 (5 bases). CDR3 length: 14 amino acids. CDR1 and CDR2 (germline): SGHAT, FQNNGV. V gave up 6 bases and J gave up 5 bases, with 16 bases separating them. Here the CDR3 reads CASSSPSLGETQYF. CDR3 sequence (DNA): TGTGCCAGCAGTTCCCCTAGCCTCGGGGAGACCCAGTACTTC.

The CDR3 nucleotides are TGTGCCAGCAGTTTAGTAGGGACCACCTACGAGCAGTACTTC. Its protein is CASSLVGTTYEQYF. The gene calls are TRBV28 and TRBJ2-7; D possibly matches TRBD1 or TRBD2 (5 bases each). The germline CDR1 and CDR2 sequences are MDHEN and SYDVKM. The CDR3 sequence is 14 residues long. With 2 bases removed from V and 2 bases from J, the gap between germline ends came to 10 bases.

There are a few counts of this clonotype. This chain connects TRBV7-8 to TRBJ1-3; D not resolved. Germline values: CDR1 SGHVS, CDR2 FQNEAQ. The CDR3 extends over 16 amino acids. The ends were cut back, 8 bases at V and 2 bases at J, with 19 bases in the middle. The CDR3 coding sequence is TGTGCCAGCGGGCGTACTAGGGAGATGGCTGGAAACACCATATATTTT. The encoded protein is CASGRTREMAGNTIYF.

This clonotype has more than one count but fewer than ten. The chain couples TRBV15 to TRBJ1-5; D is ambiguous. This CDR3 contains 14 residues. Trimming left V 4 bases short and J 2 bases short, with 9 bases between. Germline assignment: CDR1 LNHNV and CDR2 YYDKDF (reference sequence). As DNA, the CDR3 is TGTGCCACCAGCAAAGACACCGGCAATCAGCCCCAGCATTTT. Translated, it gives CATSKDTGNQPQHF. Complete variable domain (other parts from reference TRBV15 and TRBJ1-5): DAMVIQNPRYQVTQFGKPVTLSCSQTLNHNVMYWYQQKSSQAPKLLFHYYDKDFNNEADTPDNFQSRRPNTSFCFLDIRSPGLGDTAMYLCATSKDTGNQPQHFGDGTRLSIL.

The V gene is TRBV5-1, the J gene TRBJ1-3; D perhaps matches TRBD1 (6 bases). Germline V gene data show CDR1 as SGHRS and CDR2 as YFSETQ. CDR3 size: 16 residues. V shed 4 bases and J shed 0 bases, with 14 bases lying between them. The CDR3 DNA reads as TGCGCCAGCAGCGTGACAGGTGGTGGCTCTGGAAACACCATATATTTT. Amino acid sequence: CASSVTGGGSGNTIYF.

The V call is TRBV10-3, the J call TRBJ2-1; tentatively, D is TRBD1 or TRBD2 (6 bases each). Germline V lookup: CDR1 ENHRY, CDR2 SYGVKD. The CDR3 has 16 amino acids. The germline V and J ends were trimmed by 10 bases and 4 bases, with 23 bases remaining between them. CDR3 DNA: TGTGCCACACAATTCCGGGACAACGGAGGGTACAATGAGCAGTTCTTC. It is translated as CATQFRDNGGYNEQFF.

This clonotype was counted between two and nine times. The rearrangement links TRBV27 to TRBJ2-7; TRBD1 aligns across 7 bases. The germline V gene encodes CDR1 MNHEY and CDR2 SMNVEV (reference sequence). The V gene end was trimmed by 2 bases and the J gene end by 2 bases; junction bases not matched to a gene: 6. The CDR3 runs to 15 residues. The chain's CDR3 is CASSLRQGQTYEQYF. The CDR3 DNA sequence: TGTGCCAGCAGTTTAAGACAGGGTCAGACCTACGAGCAGTACTTC.

This chain connects TRBV10-3 to TRBJ1-6; 9 nucleotides agree with TRBD1. Germline V CDR1 and CDR2: ENHRY, SYGVKD. J gave up 7 bases and V 0 bases, and 4 bases lay outside the gene matches. The CDR3 contains 16 residues. The CDR3 DNA sequence: TGTGCCATCAGTGAGTCGCGGGACAGGGTAAATTCACCCCTCCACTTT. Its translation is CAISESRDRVNSPLHF.

Only a few counts were recorded for this clonotype. This chain connects TRBV7-9 to TRBJ1-2, with D perhaps TRBD1 (6 bases). V was cut by 1 base and J by 3 bases, with 12 bases left in between. The V gene's germline CDR1 is SEHNR and CDR2 FQNEAQ (reference sequence). CDR3 length: 15 residues. The DNA of the CDR3 is TGTGCCAGCAGCTTAGTGTTAGCAGGGGACTATGGCTACACCTTC. Protein: CASSLVLAGDYGYTF.

This clonotype has only a few counts. The gene calls are TRBV12-3 or TRBV12-4 and TRBJ1-4, with D possibly TRBD1 on 5 matching bases. The CDR3 is 15 residues long. The V end lost 2 bases, the J end lost 8 bases, and 15 bases lay between the germline ends. CDR3 residues: CASSLSWDGSEKLFF. The CDR3 coding sequence is TGTGCCAGCAGTTTAAGTTGGGACGGGAGCGAAAAACTGTTTTTT.

This clonotype turned up a few times. The chain employs TRBV7-9 and TRBJ1-1, with D possibly matching TRBD1 (6 bases). V dropped 1 base and J dropped 1 base, with 10 bases sitting between them. CDR3 size: 15 residues. Germline V gives CDR1 SEHNR, CDR2 FQNEAQ (reference sequence). The CDR3 reads CASSLVAQGNTEAFF. The CDR3 bases are TGTGCCAGCAGCTTAGTAGCACAGGGGAACACTGAAGCTTTCTTT.

This clonotype was observed a few times. The gene calls are TRBV12-3 or TRBV12-4 and TRBJ2-2; 9 bases agree with TRBD2. J gave up 7 bases and V 6 bases, and 6 bases lay outside the gene matches. The length of the CDR3 is 14 residues. The CDR3 region has the DNA TGTGCCAGCAGCCCCGGGACTAGCTTCGGGGAGCTGTTTTTT. Amino acids: CASSPGTSFGELFF.

The J gene is TRBJ2-1, the V gene TRBV12-3 or TRBV12-4, with D possibly TRBD1 on 5 matching bases. The CDR3 is 18 amino acids. V was trimmed by 3 bases and J by 2 bases, leaving 20 bases between them. DNA for the CDR3: TGTGCCAGCAGTTTTTTGGGTGCGGTCGACAGACCCTACAATGAGCAGTTCTTC. Its translation: CASSFLGAVDRPYNEQFF.

CDR3 residues: CATSDSYEQYF. CDR3 coding DNA: TGTGCCACCAGTGATTCCTACGAGCAGTACTTC. The genes are TRBV24-1 and TRBJ2-7, with unresolved D. The CDR3 contains 11 residues. CDR1 KGHDR and CDR2 SFDVKD come from the germline V gene. V was clipped by 2 bases and J by 2 bases, with 0 bases between them.

In this sample, this clonotype turned up a few times. The V and J genes are TRBV10-3 and TRBJ2-5; 9 bases are a match to TRBD2. This CDR3 is 15 amino acids long. Germline assignment: CDR1 ENHRY and CDR2 SYGVKD. The V and J ends lost 6 bases and 3 bases, in that order; junction bases with no gene match: 8. The CDR3 region is CAISPTSGGEETQYF. Written as DNA, the CDR3 is TGTGCCATCAGCCCGACTAGCGGCGGGGAAGAGACCCAGTACTTC.

The chain carries TRBV27 and TRBJ2-5, with D maybe TRBD2 (6 bases). The CDR3 sequence is 15 residues long. Germline V gene sequence: CDR1 MNHEY, CDR2 SMNVEV (reference sequence). V shed 2 bases and J shed 0 bases, with 10 bases lying between them. The CDR3, as DNA: TGTGCCAGCAGTTTAAGACTAGGGGACCAAGAGACCCAGTACTTC. Translation gives CASSLRLGDQETQYF.